The clone carrying this T cell receptor (beta chain) was observed at least ten times. No antigen is known for it. This sample is drawn from a study of T cells in Graves' hyperthyroidism and ophthalmopathy. Patients were aged 18 to 65, had disease duration under 2 months, and had newly diagnosed hyperthyroidism. Orbital computed tomography and thyroid ultrasound, together with serum TRAb and thyroxine and clinical symptoms, were used for diagnoses. Findings of the study overall: Ophthalmopathy was identified by the model a median about 6 months ahead of onset. Appearing also in blood were most of the thyroid clonotypes expanded above 0.001.

The CDR3 consists of 14 residues. Deletions cut 5 bases from V and 2 bases from J, with 13 bases between. Looked up from germline, CDR1 is MDHEN and CDR2 is SYDVKM. Amplification yielded TCR beta CDR3 regions, with RNA transcripts as the source. The primer set for the first-round RT-PCR of the TCR CDR3 was HTBI. TCRdb re-called the multiplex PCR reads through MiXCR, storing one row per CDR3 protein. The sample lists under 350,000 distinct CDR3 sequences; over 20% were seen once. The chain recombines TRBV28 with TRBJ2-7; D may be TRBD1 (6 bases). The clonotype comes from a woman aged 45-65 years with Graves' hyperthyroidism. Source material: blood. CDR3 nucleotides: TGTGCCAGCAGTGATCTCAGGGGTACCTACGAGCAGTACTTC. It yields the protein CASSDLRGTYEQYF.